The TCR beta chain under discussion was sequenced for a study of regulatory T cells in long-lasting Graves disease. The CDR3 has 12 amino acids. The germline gives CDR1 SGHRS, CDR2 YFSETQ. Trimming shortened V by 2 bases and J by 2 bases, and 4 bases separated the two germline ends. Time point in this sample: newly diagnosed GD, antithyroid drugs for less than 3 months. PBMCs provided the RNA from which the TCR library was made. Relying on iRepertoire HTBI primers and Arm-PCR of CDR3 regions, the team built TCR beta libraries. From the multiplex PCR reads, TCRdb called clonotypes with MiXCR, one entry per CDR3 protein. The table shows 350,000 to 550,000 distinct CDR3 sequences, with about 16% occurring only once. These data were likewise used in another study, on T cells in Graves' hyperthyroidism and ophthalmopathy. Turning to that study: Absence of ophthalmopathy progression within 18 months defined stable Graves' hyperthyroidism. Diagnoses were established using clinical symptoms, serum thyroxine and TRAb, thyroid ultrasound and orbital computed tomography.

This receptor was identified in a woman in her twenties or thirties with Graves disease. The chain recombines TRBV5-1 with TRBJ1-2, with unresolved D. The material sequenced was peripheral blood mononuclear cells (PBMCs), taken at new diagnosis, from a patient treated with antithyroid drugs. The CDR3 DNA is TGCGCCAGCAGCTTCGACAACTATGGCTACACCTTC. Translating it yields CASSFDNYGYTF.